This TCR beta chain was profiled in a study of T cells in localized non-small cell lung cancer. Regarding the study as a whole: Maximal T cell clonality occurred in uninvolved adjacent lung, with tumor ranking below it. Tumor samples were not multi-region, leaving intratumor heterogeneity unexcluded. Median roughly 57 top-100 tumor clones were shared with paired adjacent lung. A raised T cell density in blood coincided with lengthier overall survival.

Trimming removed 4 bases at V and 2 bases at J, with 12 bases between. The CDR3 extends over 15 amino acids. The method was immunoSEQ multiplex PCR; TCRdb's version includes in-frame clones alone and lacks a portion of them. The sample shows 75,000 to 90,000 clones, roughly four fifths of them seen only once. This clone was seen more than once but under ten times. Its specificity is not known. Specimen: peripheral blood, collected before any cancer treatment. The sequence derives from a man between 35 and 75 years old with stage I lung adenocarcinoma. The chain combines TRBV23-1 with TRBJ2-4; D not certain. TRBV23-1 is given ORF status, its function remaining uncertain. DNA of the CDR3: TGCGCCAGCAGTCTTATAGAGAGCCCCAAAAACATTCAGTACTTC. Translated: CASSLIESPKNIQYF.